The text below deals with one TCR beta chain. The sample carries other DNA sequences with the same CDR3. CDR3 length: 15 amino acids. Germline CDR1 reads SGHRS; CDR2 reads YFSETQ. The junction had 6 bases not matched to a gene; V was cut back by 3 bases and J by 1 base. The data were obtained in a study of shared clonotypes between healthy human individuals. Using immunoSEQ multiplex PCR, the repertoire was profiled, and TCRdb retains in-frame clones only, with some absent. The sample includes a few million clones, approximately 94% of them seen just once. Sequencing input: naive CD4+ T cells sorted from blood. Specified subset: CD45RA+ positively selected. The chain carries TRBV5-1 and TRBJ2-7; 8 nucleotides match TRBD1. The TCR originated in a man younger than 30 in good health. The CDR3 region has the DNA TGCGCCAGCAGCTCCGGGACAGGACTTTCCTACGAGCAGTACTTC. Translating it yields CASSSGTGLSYEQYF. Using reference TRBV5-1 and TRBJ2-7 for the parts outside the CDR3, the full variable domain is KAGVTQTPRYLIKTRGQQVTLSCSPISGHRSVSWYQQTPGQGLQFLFEYFSETQRNKGNFPGRFSGRQFSNSRSEMNVSTLELGDSALYLCASSSGTGLSYEQYFGPGTRLTVT.